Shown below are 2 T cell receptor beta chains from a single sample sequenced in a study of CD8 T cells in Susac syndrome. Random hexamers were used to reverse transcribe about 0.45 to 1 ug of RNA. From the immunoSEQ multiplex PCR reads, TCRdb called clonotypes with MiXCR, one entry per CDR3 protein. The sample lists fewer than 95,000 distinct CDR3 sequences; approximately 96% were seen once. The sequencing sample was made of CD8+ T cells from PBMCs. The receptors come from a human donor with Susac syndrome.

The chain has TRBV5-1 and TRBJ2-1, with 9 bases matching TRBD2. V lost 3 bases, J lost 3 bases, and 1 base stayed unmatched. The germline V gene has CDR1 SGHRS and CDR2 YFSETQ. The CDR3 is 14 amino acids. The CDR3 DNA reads TGCGCCAGCAGCTCGCGGGGGGGCTACAATGAGCAGTTCTTC. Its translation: CASSSRGGYNEQFF. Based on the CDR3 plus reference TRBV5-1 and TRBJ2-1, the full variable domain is KAGVTQTPRYLIKTRGQQVTLSCSPISGHRSVSWYQQTPGQGLQFLFEYFSETQRNKGNFPGRFSGRQFSNSRSEMNVSTLELGDSALYLCASSSRGGYNEQFFGPGTRLTVL.

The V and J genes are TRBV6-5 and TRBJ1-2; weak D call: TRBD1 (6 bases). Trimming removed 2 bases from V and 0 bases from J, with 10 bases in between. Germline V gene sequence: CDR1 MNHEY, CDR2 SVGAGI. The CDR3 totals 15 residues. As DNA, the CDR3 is TGTGCCAGCAGTTACCGGGGGGGCGCTAACTATGGCTACACCTTC. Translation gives CASSYRGGANYGYTF.